A single sample is the source of the 28 T cell receptor beta chains below, sequenced in a study of long-term antiretroviral therapy in people with HIV. It was version v3.0 of the immunoSEQ assay that was run at survey level. Measured with immunoSEQ multiplex PCR; TCRdb has only the in-frame clones, and not every one. Here the sample spans approximately 31,000 clones, roughly 79% being singletons. This specimen consisted of unsorted PBMCs, obtained 3.1 years after starting antiretroviral therapy. Every receptor here comes from a woman aged 45-59 years with HIV.

This clone was found once. The chain has TRBV19 and TRBJ1-3; D is ambiguous. Trimming took 5 bases from V and 0 from J, leaving 14 bases between them. CDR1 and CDR2 (germline): LNHDA, SQIVND (reference sequence). The CDR3 contains 16 residues. CDR3 protein: CASSAPRSASGNTIYF. The CDR3, as DNA: TGTGCCAGTAGTGCTCCCCGATCGGCCTCTGGAAACACCATATATTTT.

This clone has just one count. The rearrangement joins TRBV6-5 to TRBJ2-1, with D unresolved. Germline CDR1 MNHEY, CDR2 SVGAGI. The CDR3 consists of 11 residues. V lost 5 bases and J lost 4, with 3 bases in between. The DNA for the CDR3 is TGTGCCAGCAGTATGTACAATGAGCAGTTCTTC. It codes for CASSMYNEQFF.

The gene calls are TRBV6-6 and TRBJ1-5; 7 bases map to TRBD1. J gave up 5 bases and V 5 bases, and 6 bases lay outside the gene matches. The CDR3 is made up of 14 amino acids. From germline, CDR1 is MNHNY and CDR2 SVGAGI (reference sequence). CDR3 residues: CASSPTGRYQPQHF. The CDR3, as DNA: TGTGCCAGCAGTCCGACAGGGCGGTATCAGCCCCAGCATTTT.

The chain couples TRBV5-5 to TRBJ2-5; TRBD1 might be the D (6 bases). CDR3 size: 16 residues. V was clipped by 2 bases and J by 2 bases, with 16 bases between them. Looked up from germline, CDR1 is SGHKS and CDR2 is YYEKEE (reference sequence). In nucleotides, the CDR3 is TGTGCCAGCAGCTTTTTAACCGGGACAAAACAAGAGACCCAGTACTTC. This sequence encodes CASSFLTGTKQETQYF.

This clone was detected only a few times. The chain employs TRBV11-2 and TRBJ2-3; tentatively, D is TRBD2 (6 bases). The germline gives CDR1 SGHAT, CDR2 FQNNGV. The CDR3 is made up of 16 amino acids. The V gene lost 5 bases and the J gene lost 0 bases, with 15 bases spanning the gap. For the CDR3, the DNA is TGTGCCAGCAGCGGCCCGACTAGTCGTAGCACAGATACGCAGTATTTT. Amino acid sequence: CASSGPTSRSTDTQYF.

The chain joins TRBV6-6 to TRBJ1-2; no clear D gene. The V gene's germline CDR1 is MNHNY and CDR2 SVGAGI (reference sequence). The CDR3 consists of 11 residues. Trimming removed 3 bases at V and 6 bases at J, with 5 bases between. This CDR3 reads CASSYGDGYTF. CDR3 bases: TGTGCCAGCAGTTATGGCGATGGCTACACCTTC.

The rearrangement links TRBV7-2 to TRBJ2-3; D not certain. The germline V gene encodes CDR1 SGHTA and CDR2 FQGNSA. Trimming pared 4 bases from V and 0 bases from J, leaving 8 bases between. The CDR3 spans 14 residues. The CDR3, as DNA: TGTGCCAGCAGCTCCCTCTACAGCACAGATACGCAGTATTTT. It translates to CASSSLYSTDTQYF.

The chain couples TRBV30 to TRBJ1-2; the D gene is possibly TRBD1 (5 bases). Germline CDR1 is GTSNPN and CDR2 is SVGIG (reference sequence). This CDR3 comprises 12 residues. V was clipped by 4 bases and J by 6 bases, with 12 bases between them. This CDR3 is CAWNWGSDGYTF. As DNA, the CDR3 is TGTGCCTGGAATTGGGGGTCCGATGGCTACACCTTC.

V gene TRBV19 combines with J gene TRBJ1-6; TRBD1 matches at 8 bases. CDR1 is LNHDA, CDR2 SQIVND, per germline (reference sequence). The CDR3 covers 17 residues. J gave up 0 bases and V 6 bases, and 7 bases lay outside the gene matches. The CDR3 sequence is CASRQGALSSYNSPLHF. The CDR3 DNA follows: TGTGCCAGTAGGCAGGGGGCGCTAAGCTCCTATAATTCACCCCTCCACTTT.

The genes are TRBV7-9 and TRBJ2-5, with 7 bases lining up with TRBD1. The germline CDR1 and CDR2 sequences are SEHNR and FQNEAQ (reference sequence). J lost 1 base, V lost 2 bases, and 4 bases had no gene match. This CDR3 spans 15 amino acids. CDR3 amino acids: CASSLKGAIQETQYF. The DNA for the CDR3 is TGTGCCAGCAGCTTAAAGGGGGCCATCCAAGAGACCCAGTACTTC.

The V gene is TRBV19, the J gene TRBJ2-3, with D tentatively TRBD1 (6 bases). There are 15 residues in the CDR3. Germline-derived CDR1 and CDR2 are LNHDA and SQIVND (reference sequence). V lost 5 bases and J lost 2, with 14 bases in between. The CDR3 coding sequence is TGTGCCAGTAGTGGGGCAGGGGCGGCCACAGATACGCAGTATTTT. As protein: CASSGAGAATDTQYF.

The chain links TRBV30 to TRBJ2-3; D ambiguous. Germline lookup yields CDR1 GTSNPN and CDR2 SVGIG (reference sequence). CDR3 length: 13 residues. Trimming removed 0 bases from V and 3 bases from J, with 7 bases in between. For the CDR3, the DNA is TGTGCCTGGAGTGTAGTATGGACAGATACGCAGTATTTT. Translated: CAWSVVWTDTQYF.

This clone was counted only a few times. The V call is TRBV6-5, the J call TRBJ1-6; the D gene is possibly TRBD1 (5 bases). Per germline, CDR1 MNHEY and CDR2 SVGAGI. The V gene lost 10 bases and the J gene lost 5 bases, with 15 bases spanning the gap. This CDR3 contains 14 residues. This CDR3 is CATALGANNSPLHF. The CDR3 DNA reads TGTGCCACCGCTCTAGGGGCGAATAATTCACCCCTCCACTTT.

The V and J genes are TRBV5-1 and TRBJ2-3; 7 bases are shared with TRBD1. This CDR3 region has 17 residues. The V and J ends lost 4 bases and 3 bases, in that order; junction bases with no gene match: 14. The germline V gene encodes CDR1 SGHRS and CDR2 YFSETQ. The CDR3 DNA follows: TGCGCCAGCAGCCCATATTTCAGACAGGGCGGGACAGATACGCAGTATTTT. As protein: CASSPYFRQGGTDTQYF.

V is TRBV5-5 and J is TRBJ2-1, with a weak D call TRBD2 (6 bases). Germline V gives CDR1 SGHKS, CDR2 YYEKEE (reference sequence). The length of the CDR3 is 14 residues. Trimming left V 3 bases short and J 4 bases short, with 11 bases between. This CDR3 reads CASSYAGPYNEQFF. CDR3 nucleotide sequence: TGTGCCAGCAGCTATGCGGGACCGTACAATGAGCAGTTCTTC. The whole variable domain, remainder taken from reference TRBV5-5 and TRBJ2-1, is DAGVTQSPTHLIKTRGQQVTLRCSPISGHKSVSWYQQVLGQGPQFIFQYYEKEERGRGNFPDRFSARQFPNYSSELNVNALLLGDSALYLCASSYAGPYNEQFFGPGTRLTVL.

CDR3 loop: CASSLPPPGTQRELFF. CDR3 in DNA: TGTGCCAGCAGTTTACCCCCCCCGGGGACACAAAGGGAGCTGTTTTTT. This chain connects TRBV27 to TRBJ2-2; weak D call: TRBD1 (6 bases). The CDR3 covers 16 residues. Germline V gene data show CDR1 as MNHEY and CDR2 as SMNVEV (reference sequence). The germline V and J ends were trimmed by 2 bases and 9 bases, with 19 bases remaining between them.

The CDR3 reads CASSNTNEQFF. The CDR3 DNA reads TGCGCCAGCAGCAACACGAATGAGCAGTTCTTC. The chain has TRBV4-1 and TRBJ2-1; D call uncertain. Germline V CDR1 and CDR2: MGHRA, YSYEKL. V lost 5 bases and J lost 7, with 6 bases in between. The CDR3 consists of 11 residues.

V and J are TRBV6-4 and TRBJ1-5, with 9 bases that match TRBD1. The CDR3 covers 14 residues. Germline V lookup: CDR1 MRHNA, CDR2 SNTAGT. The trim removed 8 bases at V and 6 bases at J, leaving 8 bases unmatched. The CDR3 is CASLDRGSVQPQHF. The DNA of the CDR3 is TGTGCCAGCTTAGACAGGGGGTCGGTTCAGCCCCAGCATTTT.

V is TRBV5-1 and J is TRBJ2-7; tentatively, D is TRBD1 (6 bases). CDR3 length: 14 amino acids. The V and J ends lost 0 bases and 6 bases respectively, with 13 bases between them. Germline loops: CDR1 SGHRS, CDR2 YFSETQ. The chain's CDR3 is CASSLGLEGVEQYF. CDR3 in DNA: TGCGCCAGCAGCTTGGGGCTAGAGGGGGTCGAGCAGTACTTC.

V and J are TRBV30 and TRBJ2-3, with 13 bases fitting TRBD2. V lost 0 bases, J lost 1 base, and 1 base stayed unmatched. This CDR3 spans 16 amino acids. Germline loops: CDR1 GTSNPN, CDR2 SVGIG (reference sequence). Here the CDR3 DNA reads TGTGCCTGGAGTGTAGGACTAGCGGGGGGCACAGATACGCAGTATTTT. Its protein product is CAWSVGLAGGTDTQYF.

The count of this clone is one. The V gene is TRBV6-5, the J gene TRBJ2-7; D unclear. The V gene's germline CDR1 is MNHEY and CDR2 SVGAGI. Trimming cost V 0 bases and J 0 bases, with 6 bases left between them. This CDR3 has 14 amino acids. As DNA, the CDR3 is TGTGCCAGCAGTTACTCTTCCAGCTCCTACGAGCAGTACTTC. This encodes CASSYSSSSYEQYF.

The gene calls are TRBV27 and TRBJ1-5, with D unresolved. The CDR3 runs to 15 residues. V was cut by 2 bases and J by 0 bases, with 8 bases left in between. Germline assignment: CDR1 MNHEY and CDR2 SMNVEV (reference sequence). The CDR3: CASSLAGTSNQPQHF. In DNA, the CDR3 is TGTGCCAGCAGTTTAGCAGGTACTAGCAATCAGCCCCAGCATTTT.

The chain links TRBV19 to TRBJ1-4; perhaps TRBD1 as D (5 bases). CDR1 is LNHDA and CDR2 is SQIVND in the germline V gene (reference sequence). The CDR3 totals 13 residues. V gave up 5 bases and J gave up 7 bases, with 11 bases separating them. The CDR3 sequence: CASSSGGGEKLFF. CDR3 nucleotide sequence: TGTGCCAGTAGTTCGGGGGGTGGTGAAAAACTGTTTTTT.

The chain uses TRBV5-1 and TRBJ1-2, with D tentatively TRBD1 (5 bases). V was pared by 0 bases and J by 5 bases, with 17 bases between. This CDR3 contains 16 residues. Per the germline V gene, CDR1 is SGHRS and CDR2 is YFSETQ. CDR3 sequence: CASSLVTGRASYGYTF. CDR3 DNA sequence: TGCGCCAGCAGCTTGGTAACGGGCAGGGCATCTTATGGCTACACCTTC.

The chain is built from TRBV6-6 and TRBJ1-1; a possible D gene is TRBD1 (5 bases). The V and J ends lost 0 bases and 4 bases respectively, with 6 bases between them. CDR1 is MNHNY and CDR2 is SVGAGI in the germline V gene (reference sequence). This CDR3 contains 13 residues. This CDR3 reads CASSYSGGTEAFF. The CDR3 nucleotides read TGTGCCAGCAGTTACTCGGGGGGCACTGAAGCTTTCTTT.

V gene TRBV15 combines with J gene TRBJ2-7, with 8 nucleotides matching TRBD1. J was trimmed by 4 bases and V by 2 bases; bases with no gene match: 7. The CDR3 loop spans 15 amino acids. Germline CDR1 and CDR2: LNHNV and YYDKDF (reference sequence). The CDR3 loop is CATSRKQGVVYEQYF. In nucleotides, the CDR3 is TGTGCCACCAGCAGAAAACAGGGGGTGGTGTACGAGCAGTACTTC.

The genes are TRBV5-1 and TRBJ2-7, with unresolved D. There are 13 residues in the CDR3. V lost 0 bases and J lost 3, with 7 bases in between. Germline-derived CDR1 and CDR2 are SGHRS and YFSETQ. Here the CDR3 reads CASSLAQNYEQYF. The CDR3 DNA follows: TGCGCCAGCAGCTTGGCTCAGAACTACGAGCAGTACTTC.

CDR3 loop: CASSLDLGDYGYTF. Here the CDR3 DNA reads TGTGCCAGCAGCTTAGATCTGGGTGACTATGGCTACACCTTC. The rearrangement joins TRBV7-9 to TRBJ1-2, with D hard to call. From germline, CDR1 is SEHNR and CDR2 FQNEAQ (reference sequence). V was shortened by 1 base and J by 3 bases, with 9 bases between the two germline ends. The CDR3 is 14 residues long.